The 15 T cell receptor beta chains given below trace back to one sample, sequenced in a study of Graves' ophthalmopathy and Graves' hyperthyroidism. RNA served as the template for amplifying TCR beta CDR3 regions. In the first round, RT-PCR was carried out with HTBI primers, and a multiplex PCR formed the second round. TCRdb itself ran the multiplex PCR reads through MiXCR, one entry per CDR3 protein. The sample yields around 1.1 million distinct CDR3 sequences, about 36% seen once. The source material was peripheral blood or thyroid tissue (not recorded which). The receptors stem from an adult man with Graves' hyperthyroidism.

As regards this clonotype: A read error is possible here, since a much larger clone lies one base away. Written as DNA, the CDR3 is TGTGCCAATAGTGGTACGGCGAGACAAGAGACCCAGTACTTC. Protein sequence: CANSGTARQETQYF. V and J are TRBV19 and TRBJ2-5; unclear D gene. The CDR3 has 14 amino acids. Germline CDR1 reads LNHDA; CDR2 reads SQIVND (reference sequence).

The table lists this clonotype with many counts. The chain joins TRBV15 to TRBJ1-4; no definite D call. Looked up from germline, CDR1 is LNHNV and CDR2 is YYDKDF (reference sequence). This CDR3 has 16 amino acids. The V gene lost 0 bases and the J gene lost 4 bases, with 12 bases spanning the gap. The CDR3 loop is CATSRDQGPSNEKLFF. The CDR3 coding sequence is TGTGCCACCAGCAGAGATCAAGGTCCGAGTAATGAAAAACTGTTTTTT.

This clonotype was counted at least ten times. The chain combines TRBV9 with TRBJ1-2; D possibly corresponds to TRBD1 (5 bases). This CDR3 is built from 15 residues. Trimming shortened V by 4 bases and J by 5 bases, and 18 bases separated the two germline ends. In germline, CDR1 is SGDLS, CDR2 YYNGEE. In nucleotides, the CDR3 is TGTGCCAGCAGCCAGGGACCCCTAATGGGGTATGGCTACACCTTC. It translates to CASSQGPLMGYGYTF.

The table lists this clonotype with many counts. The chain employs TRBV10-3 and TRBJ1-5; TRBD1 might be the D (5 bases). Per germline, CDR1 ENHRY and CDR2 SYGVKD. The V gene lost 8 bases and the J gene lost 2 bases, with 10 bases spanning the gap. The CDR3 length is 13 residues. The CDR3 loop is CAIALTGNQPQHF. DNA for the CDR3: TGTGCCATCGCGTTGACAGGCAATCAGCCCCAGCATTTT.

This clonotype was seen ten or more times. CDR3 loop: CASSSMTGWDYEQYF. In DNA form, the CDR3 reads TGTGCCAGCAGCTCCATGACAGGGTGGGACTACGAGCAGTACTTC. The chain combines TRBV7-2 with TRBJ2-7; 7 bases line up with TRBD1. There are 15 residues in the CDR3. Looked up from germline, CDR1 is SGHTA and CDR2 is FQGNSA. V lost 4 bases and J lost 3; bases outside the gene matches: 9.

This clonotype was seen at least ten times. The genes are TRBV11-2 and TRBJ1-1; the match to TRBD1 covers 10 bases. The V gene's germline CDR1 is SGHAT and CDR2 FQNNGV. V was clipped by 7 bases and J by 5 bases; unmatched bases: 10. CDR3 length: 15 residues. Here the CDR3 reads CASKPRDRGLTEAFF. Written as DNA, the CDR3 is TGTGCCAGCAAACCAAGAGACAGGGGGCTAACTGAAGCTTTCTTT.

This clonotype was detected many times. The V and J genes are TRBV7-8 and TRBJ2-2; TRBD2 matches at 7 bases. Germline V gene lookup returns CDR1 SGHVS and CDR2 FQNEAQ. This CDR3 has 16 residues. After removal of 2 bases from V and 1 base from J, the junction contained 4 bases not matched to a gene. CDR3 sequence: CASSLLTGGNTGELFF. CDR3 DNA: TGTGCCAGCAGCTTACTGACGGGAGGGAACACCGGGGAGCTGTTTTTT.

The V gene is TRBV11-2, the J gene TRBJ2-7; TRBD1 matches 8 bases. Germline CDR1 SGHAT, CDR2 FQNNGV. This CDR3 is 17 amino acids long. Trimming removed 1 base from V and 0 bases from J; junction bases left unmatched: 8. CDR3 loop: CASSLGRTGRSSYEQYF. The CDR3 DNA sequence: TGTGCCAGCAGCTTAGGCCGGACAGGGAGGAGCTCCTACGAGCAGTACTTC.

The table lists this clonotype with many counts. This chain joins TRBV9 and TRBJ1-6; 10 positions match TRBD1. The germline V gene has CDR1 SGDLS and CDR2 YYNGEE. The V segment lost 4 bases and the J segment 8 bases; nucleotides outside the gene matches: 6. The CDR3 consists of 15 residues. DNA for the CDR3: TGTGCCAGCAGCCTCACCGGGACAGGGGATTCACCCCTCCACTTT. The encoded protein is CASSLTGTGDSPLHF.

Details on this clonotype: Being one base from a much bigger clone, this may be a read error. The rearrangement links TRBV11-3 to TRBJ1-1; D possibly corresponds to TRBD1 (5 bases). This CDR3 has 13 amino acids. From germline, CDR1 is SGHNT and CDR2 YENEEA. Trimming stripped 6 bases from V and 1 base from J, with 9 bases between. The DNA of the CDR3 is TGTGCCAGCAGTTGGGACCAGAACACTGAAGCTTTCTTT. Its translation is CASSWDQNTEAFF. Using reference TRBV11-3 and TRBJ1-1 for the parts outside the CDR3, the full variable domain is EAGVVQSPRYKIIEKKQPVAFWCNPISGHNTLYWYLQNLGQGPELLIRYENEEAVDDSQLPKDRFSAERLKGVDSTLKIQPAELGDSAVYLCASSWDQNTEAFFGQGTRLTVV.

Only a few counts were recorded for this clonotype. The chain is built from TRBV13 and TRBJ2-3; TRBD1 aligns across 8 bases. CDR3 length: 14 amino acids. The germline V gene encodes CDR1 PRHDT and CDR2 FYEKMQ (reference sequence). V dropped 4 bases and J dropped 7; count of bases not matched to a gene: 7. The DNA for the CDR3 is TGTGCCAGCAGCTCGGGACAGGCCCCGAATACGCAGTATTTT. Encoded protein: CASSSGQAPNTQYF.

This clonotype has just a few counts. One end of the junction is discordant with germline, which a read error may explain. CDR3: CAGSQVGTEIINTGELFF. The CDR3, as DNA: TGTGCCGGCAGCCAAGTGGGGACAGAGATTATCAACACCGGGGAGCTGTTTTTT. The chain is built from TRBV7-9 and TRBJ2-2; TRBD1 aligns across 7 bases. Germline V gene sequence: CDR1 SEHNR, CDR2 FQNEAQ (reference sequence). The CDR3 runs to 18 residues. The variable domain in full, with the rest retrieved from reference TRBV7-9 and TRBJ2-2, is DTGVSQNPRHKITKRGQNVTFRCDPISEHNRLYWYRQTLGQGPEFLTYFQNEAQLEKSRLLSDRFSAERPKGSFSTLEIQRTEQGDSAMYLCAGSQVGTEIINTGELFFGEGSRLTVL.

V is TRBV28 and J is TRBJ2-5, with TRBD2 matching 8 bases. The CDR3 is 15 residues long. From germline, CDR1 is MDHEN and CDR2 SYDVKM. Trimming cost V 5 bases and J 11 bases; bases outside gene matches: 16. The CDR3 coding sequence is TGTGCCAGCAGTCCCGGACTAGCCGTTCCGTTGGTGCAGTACTTC. Its protein product is CASSPGLAVPLVQYF.

V and J are TRBV29-1 and TRBJ1-3; D may be TRBD1 (6 bases). The ends were cut back, 4 bases at V and 4 bases at J, with 11 bases in the middle. Germline V lookup: CDR1 SQVTM, CDR2 ANQGSEA. This CDR3 spans 13 amino acids. The CDR3 loop reads CSVVGDMGNTIYF. In DNA form, the CDR3 reads TGCAGCGTTGTAGGGGACATGGGAAACACCATATATTTT.

The rearrangement links TRBV10-3 to TRBJ1-5, with TRBD1 identical over 7 bases. This CDR3 comprises 15 residues. Trimming took 4 bases from V and 6 from J; bases not matched to a gene: 9. The germline CDR1 and CDR2 sequences are ENHRY and SYGVKD. This CDR3 is CAISAADRKSQPQHF. CDR3 nucleotides: TGTGCCATCAGTGCCGCGGACAGGAAGAGTCAGCCCCAGCATTTT.